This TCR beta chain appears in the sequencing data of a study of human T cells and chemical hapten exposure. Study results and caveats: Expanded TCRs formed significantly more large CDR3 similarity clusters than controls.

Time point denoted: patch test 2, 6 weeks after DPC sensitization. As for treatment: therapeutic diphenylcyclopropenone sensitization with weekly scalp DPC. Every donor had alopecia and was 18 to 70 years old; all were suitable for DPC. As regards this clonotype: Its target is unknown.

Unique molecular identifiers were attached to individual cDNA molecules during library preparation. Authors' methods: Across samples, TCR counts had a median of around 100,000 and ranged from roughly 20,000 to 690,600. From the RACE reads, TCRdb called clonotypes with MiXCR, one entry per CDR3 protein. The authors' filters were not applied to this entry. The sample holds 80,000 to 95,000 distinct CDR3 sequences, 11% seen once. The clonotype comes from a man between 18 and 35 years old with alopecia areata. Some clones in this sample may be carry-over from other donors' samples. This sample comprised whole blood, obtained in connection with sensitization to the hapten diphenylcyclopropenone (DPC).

The CDR3 DNA reads TGTGCCAGCAGCAAAGCGGTCAATCAGCCCCAGCATTTT. Residues: CASSKAVNQPQHF. The chain is built from TRBV7-2 and TRBJ1-5, with no clear D. Trimming pared 5 bases from V and 3 bases from J, leaving 8 bases between. CDR1 and CDR2 from the germline V gene are SGHTA and FQGNSA. CDR3 length: 13 amino acids.